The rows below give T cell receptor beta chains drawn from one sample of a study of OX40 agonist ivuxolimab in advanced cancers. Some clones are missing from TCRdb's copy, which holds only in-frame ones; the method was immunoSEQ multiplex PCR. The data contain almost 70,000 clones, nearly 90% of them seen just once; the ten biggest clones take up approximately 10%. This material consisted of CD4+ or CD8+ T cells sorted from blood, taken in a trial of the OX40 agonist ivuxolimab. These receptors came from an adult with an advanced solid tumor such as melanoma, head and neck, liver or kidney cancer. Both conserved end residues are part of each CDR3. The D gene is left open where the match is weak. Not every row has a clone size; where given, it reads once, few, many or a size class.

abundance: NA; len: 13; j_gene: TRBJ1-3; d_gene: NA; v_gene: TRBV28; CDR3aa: CASSLQGGNTIYF; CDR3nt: TGTGCCAGCAGTTTGCAGGGTGGAAACACCATATATTTT
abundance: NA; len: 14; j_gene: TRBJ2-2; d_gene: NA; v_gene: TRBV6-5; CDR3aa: CASSHKGIGRELFF; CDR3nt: TGTGCCAGCAGTCATAAGGGGATCGGTCGGGAGCTGTTTTTT
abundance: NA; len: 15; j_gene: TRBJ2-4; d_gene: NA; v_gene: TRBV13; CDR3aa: CASSLQPGGGNIQYF; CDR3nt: TGTGCCAGCAGCCTACAGCCCGGAGGTGGGAACATTCAGTACTTC
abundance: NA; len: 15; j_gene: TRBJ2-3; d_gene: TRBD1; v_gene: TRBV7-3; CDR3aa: CASSKRQGEADTQYF; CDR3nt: TGTGCCAGCAGCAAGCGACAGGGGGAGGCAGATACGCAGTATTTT
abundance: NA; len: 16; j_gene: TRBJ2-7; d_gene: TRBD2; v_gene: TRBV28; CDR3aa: CASSLFTSGFSYEQYF; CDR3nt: TGTGCCAGCAGTTTATTTACTAGCGGGTTCTCCTACGAGCAGTACTTC
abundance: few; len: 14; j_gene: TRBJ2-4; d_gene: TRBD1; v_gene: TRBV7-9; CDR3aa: CASSQGQDFSIQYF; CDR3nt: TGTGCCAGCAGCCAAGGACAGGACTTTTCCATTCAGTACTTC
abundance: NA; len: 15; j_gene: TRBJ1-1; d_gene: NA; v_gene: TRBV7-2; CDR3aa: CASSQGASWMTEAFF; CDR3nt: TGTGCCAGCAGTCAAGGGGCATCCTGGATGACTGAAGCTTTCTTT
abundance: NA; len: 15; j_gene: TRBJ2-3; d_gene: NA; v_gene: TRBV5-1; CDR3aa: CASSYGAGLSDTQYF; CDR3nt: TGCGCCAGCAGCTACGGAGCGGGCCTATCAGATACGCAGTATTTT
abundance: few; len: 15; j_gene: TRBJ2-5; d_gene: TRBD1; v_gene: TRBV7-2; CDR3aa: CASTKDRGGGETQYF; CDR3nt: TGTGCCAGCACCAAGGACAGGGGAGGAGGAGAGACCCAGTACTTC
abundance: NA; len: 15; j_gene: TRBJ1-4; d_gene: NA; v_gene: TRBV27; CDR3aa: CASSLSGRTGEKLFF; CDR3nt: TGTGCCAGCAGTTTATCAGGCAGGACCGGCGAAAAACTGTTTTTT
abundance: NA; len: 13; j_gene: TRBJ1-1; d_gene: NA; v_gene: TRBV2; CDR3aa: CASSVTANTEAFF; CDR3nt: TGTGCCAGCAGTGTGACAGCGAACACTGAAGCTTTCTTT
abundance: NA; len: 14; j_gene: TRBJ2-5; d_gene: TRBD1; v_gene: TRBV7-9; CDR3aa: CASSLRQGTGTQYF; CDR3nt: TGTGCCAGCAGCTTAAGACAGGGGACAGGGACCCAGTACTTC
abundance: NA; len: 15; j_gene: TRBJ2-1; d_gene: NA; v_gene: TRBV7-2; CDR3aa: CASSLGRGPYNEQFF; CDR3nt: TGTGCCAGCAGCTTGGGGCGGGGACCCTACAATGAGCAGTTCTTC
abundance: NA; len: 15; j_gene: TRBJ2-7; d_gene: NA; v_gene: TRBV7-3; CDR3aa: CASSTGPGPAYEQYF; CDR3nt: TGTGCCAGCAGTACAGGCCCGGGGCCGGCCTACGAGCAGTACTTC
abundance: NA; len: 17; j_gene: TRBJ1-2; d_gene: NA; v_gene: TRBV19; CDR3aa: CASSPPGTAVGFYGYTF; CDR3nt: TGTGCCAGTAGTCCTCCTGGGACGGCGGTAGGGTTCTATGGCTACACCTTC
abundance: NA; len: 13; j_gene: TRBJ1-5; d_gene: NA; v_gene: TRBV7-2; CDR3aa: CASSFTENQPQHF; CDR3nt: TGTGCCAGCAGCTTCACGGAAAATCAGCCCCAGCATTTT
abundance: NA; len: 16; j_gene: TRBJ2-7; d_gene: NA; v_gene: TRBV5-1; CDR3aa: CASSGKTGDKRYEQYF; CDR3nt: TGCGCCAGCAGCGGAAAAACGGGCGACAAAAGATACGAGCAGTACTTC
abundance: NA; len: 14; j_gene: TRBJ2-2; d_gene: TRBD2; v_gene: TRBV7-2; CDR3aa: CASSLAGGGGELFF; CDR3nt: TGTGCCAGCAGCCTAGCGGGAGGGGGCGGGGAGCTGTTTTTT
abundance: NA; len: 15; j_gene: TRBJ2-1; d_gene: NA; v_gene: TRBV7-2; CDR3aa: CASSSNRKMRDEQFF; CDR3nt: TGTGCCAGCAGCTCCAACCGTAAGATGCGCGATGAGCAGTTCTTC
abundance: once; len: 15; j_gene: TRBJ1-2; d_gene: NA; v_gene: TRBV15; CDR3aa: CATSSRYRASDGYTF; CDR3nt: TGTGCCACCAGCAGTAGATACAGGGCGTCGGATGGCTACACCTTC
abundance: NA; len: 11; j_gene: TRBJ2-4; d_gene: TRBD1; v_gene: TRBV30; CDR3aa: CGTGEENIQYF; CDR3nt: TGTGGGACAGGGGAGGAAAACATTCAGTACTTC
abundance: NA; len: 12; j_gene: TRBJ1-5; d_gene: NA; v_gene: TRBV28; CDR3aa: CASKGLNQPQHF; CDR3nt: TGTGCCAGCAAAGGGCTAAATCAGCCCCAGCATTTT
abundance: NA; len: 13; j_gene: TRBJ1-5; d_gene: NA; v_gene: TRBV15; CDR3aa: CATSRGTWQPQHF; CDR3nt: TGTGCCACCAGCAGGGGGACCTGGCAGCCCCAGCATTTT
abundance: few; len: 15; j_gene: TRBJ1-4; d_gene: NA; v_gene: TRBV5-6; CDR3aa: CASSLGLGVEEKLFF; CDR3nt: TGTGCCAGCAGCTTGGGGTTAGGGGTTGAAGAAAAACTGTTTTTT
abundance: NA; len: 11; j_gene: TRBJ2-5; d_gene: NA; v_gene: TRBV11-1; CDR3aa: CASSPKETQYF; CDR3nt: TGTGCCAGCAGCCCGAAAGAGACCCAGTACTTC
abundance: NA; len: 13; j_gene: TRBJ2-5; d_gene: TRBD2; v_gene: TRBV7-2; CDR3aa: CASSPGTTGTQYF; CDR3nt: TGTGCCAGCAGCCCAGGGACTACCGGGACCCAGTACTTC
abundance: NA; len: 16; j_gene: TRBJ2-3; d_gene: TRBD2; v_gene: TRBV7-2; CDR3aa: CASSLWAGGGTDTQYF; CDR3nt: TGTGCCAGCAGCCTCTGGGCGGGAGGAGGGACAGATACGCAGTATTTT
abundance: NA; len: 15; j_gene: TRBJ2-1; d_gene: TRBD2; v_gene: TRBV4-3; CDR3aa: CASSQGGGGGNEQFF; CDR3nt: TGCGCCAGCAGCCAAGGTGGTGGCGGGGGGAATGAGCAGTTCTTC
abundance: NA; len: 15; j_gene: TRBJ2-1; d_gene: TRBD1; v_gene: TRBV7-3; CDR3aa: CASSPGQGTDNEQFF; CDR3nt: TGTGCCAGCAGCCCGGGACAGGGGACCGACAATGAGCAGTTCTTC
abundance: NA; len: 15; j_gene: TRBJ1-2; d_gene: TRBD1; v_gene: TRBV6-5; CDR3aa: CASRGQGGQLYGYTF; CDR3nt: TGTGCCAGCAGGGGACAGGGAGGACAGCTCTATGGCTACACCTTC